Listed below are T cell receptor beta chains from one sample, sequenced in a study of T-cell memory formation after mild COVID-19. One entry per CDR3 protein results from TCRdb running MiXCR on the 5' RACE reads. This sample has about 200,000 distinct CDR3 sequences, with 9.5% to 10% found just once. Material: PBMCs or a T cell subset sorted from them (not recorded which). These receptors were taken from a man between 18 and 29 years old who had mild COVID-19 (a few samples of this study predate the infection). Cell type and time point are not known. The CDR3 runs from the conserved cysteine through the conserved F or W.

v_gene: TRBV11-2; CDR3aa: CASSPEWRGETQYF
v_gene: TRBV7-6; CDR3aa: CASSLEQGHYEQYF
v_gene: TRBV20-1; CDR3aa: CSARSYGDGYTF
v_gene: TRBV2; CDR3aa: CASLERRTDTQYF
v_gene: TRBV6-2/TRBV6-3; CDR3aa: CASSYSPGEADTQYF
v_gene: TRBV7-2; CDR3aa: CASSFTRDTEAFF
v_gene: TRBV29-1; CDR3aa: CSVSPGGQVKYF
v_gene: TRBV5-1; CDR3aa: CASSTTGEDIQYF
v_gene: TRBV12-3/TRBV12-4; CDR3aa: CASTEQGGTEAFF
v_gene: TRBV29-1; CDR3aa: CSVHGGAYQETQYF